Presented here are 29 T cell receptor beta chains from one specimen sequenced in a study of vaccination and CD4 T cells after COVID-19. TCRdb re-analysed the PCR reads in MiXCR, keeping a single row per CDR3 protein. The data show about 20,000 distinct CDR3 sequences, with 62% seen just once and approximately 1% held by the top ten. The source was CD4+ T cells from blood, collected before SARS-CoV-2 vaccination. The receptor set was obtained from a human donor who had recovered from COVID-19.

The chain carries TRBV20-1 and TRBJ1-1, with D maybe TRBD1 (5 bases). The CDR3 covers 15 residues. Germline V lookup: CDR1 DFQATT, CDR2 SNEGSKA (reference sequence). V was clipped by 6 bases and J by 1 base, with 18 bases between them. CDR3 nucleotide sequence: TGCAGTGCGCAGCTGAAGGGGTGGTGGAACACTGAAGCTTTCTTT. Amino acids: CSAQLKGWWNTEAFF.

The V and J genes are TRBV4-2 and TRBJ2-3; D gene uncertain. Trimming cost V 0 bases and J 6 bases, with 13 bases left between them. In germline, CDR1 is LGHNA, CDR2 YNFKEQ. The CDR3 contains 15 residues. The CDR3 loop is CASSQEKSAGDTQYF. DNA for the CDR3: TGTGCCAGCAGCCAAGAAAAGTCCGCTGGGGATACGCAGTATTTT.

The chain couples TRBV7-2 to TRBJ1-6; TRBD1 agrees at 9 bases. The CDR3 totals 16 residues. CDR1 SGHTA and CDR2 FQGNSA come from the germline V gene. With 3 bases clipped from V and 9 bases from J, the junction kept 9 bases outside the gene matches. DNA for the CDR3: TGTGCCAGCAGCTTTGGACAGGGGCTCTCTTCTTCACCCCTCCACTTT. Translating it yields CASSFGQGLSSSPLHF.

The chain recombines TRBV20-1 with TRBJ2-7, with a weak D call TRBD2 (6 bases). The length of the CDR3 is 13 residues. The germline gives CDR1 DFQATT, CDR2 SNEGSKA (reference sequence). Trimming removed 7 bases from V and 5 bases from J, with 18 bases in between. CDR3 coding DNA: TGCAGTGTCACTAGCCAATTCCCTAACGAGCAGTACTTC. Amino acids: CSVTSQFPNEQYF.

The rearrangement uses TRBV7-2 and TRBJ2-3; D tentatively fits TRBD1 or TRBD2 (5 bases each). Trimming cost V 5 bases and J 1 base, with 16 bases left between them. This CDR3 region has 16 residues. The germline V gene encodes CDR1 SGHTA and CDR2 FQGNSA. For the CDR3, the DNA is TGTGCCAGCAGCCCGGGACCACGGGCGGGCACAGATACGCAGTATTTT. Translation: CASSPGPRAGTDTQYF.

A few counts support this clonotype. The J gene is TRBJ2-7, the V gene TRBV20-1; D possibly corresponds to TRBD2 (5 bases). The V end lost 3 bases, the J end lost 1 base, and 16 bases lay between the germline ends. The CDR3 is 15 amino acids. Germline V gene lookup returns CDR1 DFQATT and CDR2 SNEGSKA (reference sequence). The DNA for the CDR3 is TGCAGTGCTAGGCCCAGCGTCTCGGGGTCCTACGAGCAGTACTTC. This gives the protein CSARPSVSGSYEQYF.

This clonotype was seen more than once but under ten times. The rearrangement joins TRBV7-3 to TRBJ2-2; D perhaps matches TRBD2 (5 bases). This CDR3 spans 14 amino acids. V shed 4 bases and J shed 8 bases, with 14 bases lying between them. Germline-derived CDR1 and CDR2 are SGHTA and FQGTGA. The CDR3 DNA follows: TGTGCCAGCAGCTCTTCCGACCCGGGGGGGGAGCTGTTTTTT. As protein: CASSSSDPGGELFF.

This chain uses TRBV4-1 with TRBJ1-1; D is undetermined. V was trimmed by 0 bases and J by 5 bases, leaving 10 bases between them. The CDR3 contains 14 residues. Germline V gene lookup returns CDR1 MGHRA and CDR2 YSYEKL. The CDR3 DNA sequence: TGCGCCAGCAGCCAAGATGCAGGTGGGACTGAAGCTTTCTTT. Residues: CASSQDAGGTEAFF.

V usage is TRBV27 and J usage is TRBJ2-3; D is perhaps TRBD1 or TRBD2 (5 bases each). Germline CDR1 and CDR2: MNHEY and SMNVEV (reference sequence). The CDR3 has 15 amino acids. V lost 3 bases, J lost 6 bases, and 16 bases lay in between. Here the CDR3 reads CASSLRRGVADTQYF. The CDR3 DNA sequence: TGTGCCAGCAGTTTGCGCCGAGGGGTAGCCGATACGCAGTATTTT.

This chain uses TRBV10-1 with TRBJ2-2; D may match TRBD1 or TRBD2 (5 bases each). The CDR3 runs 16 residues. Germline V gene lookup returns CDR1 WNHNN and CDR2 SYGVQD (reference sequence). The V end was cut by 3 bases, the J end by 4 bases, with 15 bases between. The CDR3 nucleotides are TGCGCCAGCAGTGAATTTAGGACTGGGGGCACCGGGGAGCTGTTTTTT. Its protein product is CASSEFRTGGTGELFF.

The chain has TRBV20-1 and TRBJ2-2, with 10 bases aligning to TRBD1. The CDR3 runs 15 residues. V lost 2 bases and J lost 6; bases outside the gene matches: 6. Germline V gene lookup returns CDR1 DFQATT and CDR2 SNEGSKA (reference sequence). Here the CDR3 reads CSARPTGQGSGELFF. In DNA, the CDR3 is TGCAGTGCTAGACCAACGGGACAGGGGTCCGGGGAGCTGTTTTTT.

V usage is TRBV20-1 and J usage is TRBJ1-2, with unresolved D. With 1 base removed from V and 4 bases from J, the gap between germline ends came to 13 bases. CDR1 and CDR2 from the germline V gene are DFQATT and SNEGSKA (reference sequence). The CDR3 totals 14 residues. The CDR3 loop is CSARAPGRTYGYTF. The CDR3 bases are TGCAGTGCTAGAGCCCCGGGCAGAACCTATGGCTACACCTTC.

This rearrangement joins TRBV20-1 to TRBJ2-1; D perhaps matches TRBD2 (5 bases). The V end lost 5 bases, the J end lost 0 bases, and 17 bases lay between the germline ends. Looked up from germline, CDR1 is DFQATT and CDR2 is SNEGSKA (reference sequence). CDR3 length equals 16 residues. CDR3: CSASHFGVSSYNEQFF. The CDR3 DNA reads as TGCAGTGCTTCTCACTTCGGGGTCTCCTCCTACAATGAGCAGTTCTTC.

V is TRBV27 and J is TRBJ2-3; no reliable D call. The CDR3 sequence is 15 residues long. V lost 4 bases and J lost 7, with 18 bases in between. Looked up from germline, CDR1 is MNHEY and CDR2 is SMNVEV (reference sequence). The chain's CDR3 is CASSSPLLSTNTQYF. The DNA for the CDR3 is TGTGCCAGCAGTTCGCCCCTACTGAGCACGAATACGCAGTATTTT.

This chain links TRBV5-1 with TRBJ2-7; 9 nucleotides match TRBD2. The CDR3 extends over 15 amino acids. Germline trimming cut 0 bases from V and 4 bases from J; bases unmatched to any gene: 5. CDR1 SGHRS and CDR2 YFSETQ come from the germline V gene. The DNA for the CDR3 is TGCGCCAGCAGCTTGGTAGCGGGAGCTAATTACGAGCAGTACTTC. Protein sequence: CASSLVAGANYEQYF.

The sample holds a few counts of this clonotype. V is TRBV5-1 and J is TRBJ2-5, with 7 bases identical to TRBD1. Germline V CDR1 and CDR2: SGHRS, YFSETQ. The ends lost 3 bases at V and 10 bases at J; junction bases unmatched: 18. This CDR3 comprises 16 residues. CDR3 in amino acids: CASSSAPGGRAGGQYF. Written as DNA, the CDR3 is TGCGCCAGCAGCTCAGCCCCTGGGGGCCGGGCAGGGGGCCAGTACTTC.

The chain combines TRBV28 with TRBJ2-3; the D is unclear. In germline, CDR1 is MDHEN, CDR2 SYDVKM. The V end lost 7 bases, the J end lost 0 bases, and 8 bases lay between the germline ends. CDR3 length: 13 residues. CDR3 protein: CASIMHSTDTQYF. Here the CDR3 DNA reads TGTGCCAGCATAATGCACAGCACAGATACGCAGTATTTT.

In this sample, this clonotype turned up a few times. The CDR3 DNA reads TGTGCCAGTCAGAGTAGCCAAGGGGCTAGCGGATCCTACGAGCAGTACTTC. This sequence encodes CASQSSQGASGSYEQYF. V gene TRBV10-3 combines with J gene TRBJ2-7, with TRBD2 matching over 7 bases. Unmatched junction bases numbered 19, after V lost 10 bases and J lost 1 base. The CDR3 sequence is 17 residues long. Germline CDR1 ENHRY, CDR2 SYGVKD.

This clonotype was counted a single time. Written as DNA, the CDR3 is TGCGCCAGCAGCCAGGAACACAGGGAGAGGGCTTTCTTT. This codes for CASSQEHRERAFF. The gene calls are TRBV4-1 and TRBJ1-1; tentatively, D is TRBD1 (6 bases). The CDR3 covers 13 residues. Germline loops: CDR1 MGHRA, CDR2 YSYEKL. The V end was cut by 3 bases, the J end by 11 bases, with 16 bases between.

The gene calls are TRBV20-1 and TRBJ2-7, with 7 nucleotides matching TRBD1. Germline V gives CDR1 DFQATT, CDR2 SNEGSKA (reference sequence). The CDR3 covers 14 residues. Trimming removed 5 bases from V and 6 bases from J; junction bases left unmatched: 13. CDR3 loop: CSALQPGQKSEQYF. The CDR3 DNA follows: TGCAGTGCTCTCCAGCCGGGACAGAAGAGCGAGCAGTACTTC.

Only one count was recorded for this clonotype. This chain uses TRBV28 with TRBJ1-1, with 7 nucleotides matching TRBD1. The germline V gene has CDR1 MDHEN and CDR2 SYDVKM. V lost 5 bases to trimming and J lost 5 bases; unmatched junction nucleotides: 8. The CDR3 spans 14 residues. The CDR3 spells CASSAGGSVTEAFF. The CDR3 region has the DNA TGTGCCAGCAGTGCAGGGGGGTCGGTAACTGAAGCTTTCTTT. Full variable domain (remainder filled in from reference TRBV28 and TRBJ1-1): DVKVTQSSRYLVKRTGEKVFLECVQDMDHENMFWYRQDPGLGLRLIYFSYDVKMKEKGDIPEGYSVSREKKERFSLILESASTNQTSMYLCASSAGGSVTEAFFGQGTRLTVV.

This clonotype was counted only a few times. The CDR3 DNA reads TGCAGTGCTAGCGCCGCAGGGGGCTTTGTTCATAACTATGGCTACACCTTC. Residues: CSASAAGGFVHNYGYTF. The chain combines TRBV20-1 with TRBJ1-2, with 8 bases lining up with TRBD1. The V gene's germline CDR1 is DFQATT and CDR2 SNEGSKA (reference sequence). V lost 3 bases, J lost 1 base, and 13 bases stayed unmatched. The CDR3 covers 17 residues.

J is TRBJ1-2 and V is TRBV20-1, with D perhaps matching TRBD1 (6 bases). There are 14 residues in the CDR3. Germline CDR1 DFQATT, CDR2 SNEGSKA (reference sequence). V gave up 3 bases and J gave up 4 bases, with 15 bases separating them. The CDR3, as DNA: TGCAGTGCTAGTCCCGGGACACTCTCCTATGGCTACACCTTC. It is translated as CSASPGTLSYGYTF.

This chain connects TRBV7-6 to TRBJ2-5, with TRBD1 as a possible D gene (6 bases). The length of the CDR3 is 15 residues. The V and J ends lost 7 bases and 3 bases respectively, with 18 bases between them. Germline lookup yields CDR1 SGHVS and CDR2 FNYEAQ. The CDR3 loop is CASMGAHSQKETQYF. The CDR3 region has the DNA TGTGCCAGCATGGGGGCCCATAGCCAAAAAGAGACCCAGTACTTC.

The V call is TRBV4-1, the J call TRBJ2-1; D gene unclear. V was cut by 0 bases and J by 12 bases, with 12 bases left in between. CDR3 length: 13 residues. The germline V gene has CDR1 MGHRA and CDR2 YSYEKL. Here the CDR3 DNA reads TGCGCCAGCAGCCAAGAGTTAGGTTTTGGGCAGTTCTTC. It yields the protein CASSQELGFGQFF.

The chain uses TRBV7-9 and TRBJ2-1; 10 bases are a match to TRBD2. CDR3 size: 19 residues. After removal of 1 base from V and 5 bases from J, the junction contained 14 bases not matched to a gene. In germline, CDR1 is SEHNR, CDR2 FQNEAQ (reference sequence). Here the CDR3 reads CASSLVAPLRSGGDNEQFF. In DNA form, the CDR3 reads TGTGCCAGCAGCTTAGTAGCTCCCCTTCGGAGCGGGGGGGACAATGAGCAGTTCTTC. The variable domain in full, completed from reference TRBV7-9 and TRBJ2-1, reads DTGVSQNPRHKITKRGQNVTFRCDPISEHNRLYWYRQTLGQGPEFLTYFQNEAQLEKSRLLSDRFSAERPKGSFSTLEIQRTEQGDSAMYLCASSLVAPLRSGGDNEQFFGPGTRLTVL.

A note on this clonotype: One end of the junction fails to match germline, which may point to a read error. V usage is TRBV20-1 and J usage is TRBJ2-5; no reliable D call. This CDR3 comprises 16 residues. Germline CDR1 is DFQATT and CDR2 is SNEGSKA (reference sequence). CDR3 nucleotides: TGCAGTGCTAGTAAACCGGCGTCCGCGTTCCAAGAGACCCAGCACTTC. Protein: CSASKPASAFQETQHF.

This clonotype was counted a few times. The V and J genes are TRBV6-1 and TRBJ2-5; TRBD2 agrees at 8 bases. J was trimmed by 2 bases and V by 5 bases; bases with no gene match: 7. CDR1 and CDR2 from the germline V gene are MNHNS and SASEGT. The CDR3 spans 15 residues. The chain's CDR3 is CASSPGLVGQETQYF. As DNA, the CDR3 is TGTGCCAGCAGTCCGGGACTAGTCGGTCAAGAGACCCAGTACTTC.

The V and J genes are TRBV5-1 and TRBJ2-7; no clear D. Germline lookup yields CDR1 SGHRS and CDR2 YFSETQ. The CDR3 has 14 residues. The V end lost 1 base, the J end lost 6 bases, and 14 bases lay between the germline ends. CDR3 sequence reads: CASSLFSGWPEQYF. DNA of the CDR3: TGCGCCAGCAGCTTGTTTTCGGGCTGGCCCGAGCAGTACTTC.